This T cell receptor beta chain originates from a study of metastatic and nonmetastatic thyroid tumors. About the research overall: Comparative analysis of repertoires was undertaken across blood and tumor or nodule tissue obtained from malignant and benign thyroid patients.

This clone is deemed medium-sized. Its matching antigen is unknown. Because the CDR3's place on the DNA is in doubt, the DNA is left out and the CDR3 is given as listed by TCRdb. Among the patients, none had received any treatment before thyroid surgery. Overall study findings and caveats: Significantly higher TCR beta diversity was reportedly seen in malignant thyroid tumors than benign nodules, in blood and tumor.

Source study methods: Built for papillary thyroid cancer, a distant-metastasis classifier drew on CDR3 differences across clinicopathological groups. From the PCR reads, TCRdb re-called clones with MiXCR. These V and J calls rely on TCRdb rather than the paper's analysis. The sample lists about 50,000 clones; less than 5% were seen once. The source material was blood. This receptor was obtained from a female donor with papillary thyroid cancer or a benign thyroid nodule (not recorded which). Some clones in this sample may be carry-over from other donors' samples.

CDR3 in amino acids: CASILDSLYGYTF. This chain uses TRBV6-1 with TRBJ1-2; TRBD1 reflects the table's D call only, with no check against the DNA. 13 amino acids form the CDR3, both terminal residues included. CDR1 and CDR2 (germline): MNHNS, SASEGT.